The 19 T cell receptor beta chains listed next were all sequenced from one sample in a study of blood T cell repertoires in COVID-19. Generated by immunoSEQ multiplex PCR, the TCRdb table keeps only in-frame clones and is missing some. Of more than 200,000 clones in the sample, 80% to 85% were seen once. What was sequenced was peripheral blood. These receptors all stem from a man aged 60 to 69 with acute or convalescent COVID-19.

The J gene is TRBJ2-1, the V gene TRBV5-8; no clear D. From germline, CDR1 is SGHTS and CDR2 YDEGEE. The ends were cut back, 4 bases at V and 7 bases at J, with 9 bases in the middle. The CDR3 totals 12 residues. CDR3 residues: CASSIRVNEQFF. The CDR3 nucleotides read TGTGCCAGCAGCATCCGGGTTAATGAGCAGTTCTTC.

J is TRBJ1-2 and V is TRBV3-1 (or the pseudogene TRBV3-2); 9 nucleotides align to TRBD1. J was trimmed by 5 bases and V by 1 base; bases with no gene match: 2. This CDR3 has 14 residues. Germline CDR1 LGHDT, CDR2 YNNKEL (reference sequence). The CDR3 reads CASSQGQGEYGYTF. CDR3 nucleotide sequence: TGTGCCAGCAGCCAAGGACAGGGGGAGTATGGCTACACCTTC.

Remarks on this clone: Other DNA sequences within the sample encode an identical CDR3. The CDR3: CSASRQGVTYEQYF. In DNA, the CDR3 is TGCAGTGCTAGTAGACAGGGAGTAACCTACGAGCAGTACTTC. The chain links TRBV20-1 to TRBJ2-7, with 7 bases lining up with TRBD1. V was pared by 3 bases and J by 2 bases, with 7 bases of the junction left unmatched. The length of the CDR3 is 14 residues. Germline V lookup: CDR1 DFQATT, CDR2 SNEGSKA (reference sequence).

The genes are TRBV5-1 and TRBJ2-3; 7 bases are shared with TRBD1. This CDR3 has 15 amino acids. V trimming: 4 bases; J trimming: 5 bases; junction bases outside the gene matches: 10. Looked up from germline, CDR1 is SGHRS and CDR2 is YFSETQ. The CDR3, as DNA: TGCGCCAGCAGCCTAGGGGACAGTTTTGGAGATACGCAGTATTTT. Amino acids: CASSLGDSFGDTQYF.

The CDR3 sequence: CASSWEGLSPFYEQYF. DNA of the CDR3: TGTGCCAGCAGTTGGGAGGGACTGTCCCCATTCTACGAGCAGTACTTC. This sequence joins TRBV6-2 or TRBV6-3 and TRBJ2-7, with 7 bases identical to TRBD2. The CDR3 is 16 amino acids. Trimming cost V 4 bases and J 3 bases; bases outside gene matches: 12. In germline, CDR1 is MNHEY, CDR2 SVGEGT.

The chain carries TRBV4-1 and TRBJ2-7; TRBD2 is a possible D gene (6 bases). The germline V gene has CDR1 MGHRA and CDR2 YSYEKL. The CDR3 has 15 amino acids. V was cut by 1 base and J by 4 bases, with 14 bases left in between. Here the CDR3 DNA reads TGCGCCAGCAGCCAAGTCCGGGACTCCCAATACGAGCAGTACTTC. Its protein is CASSQVRDSQYEQYF.

The gene calls are TRBV10-3 and TRBJ1-1, with D hard to call. Germline V gene lookup returns CDR1 ENHRY and CDR2 SYGVKD. Trimming removed 0 bases from V and 1 base from J, with 9 bases in between. The CDR3 is 15 residues long. CDR3 sequence (DNA): TGTGCCATCAGTGAGTCGTACACGTCGAACACTGAAGCTTTCTTT. Protein product: CAISESYTSNTEAFF.

This chain connects TRBV28 to TRBJ1-2, with D unclear. The V end was cut by 7 bases, the J end by 6 bases, with 15 bases between. Germline-derived CDR1 and CDR2 are MDHEN and SYDVKM. The CDR3 is 13 residues long. The CDR3 is CASTWLTGNGYTF. The CDR3 coding sequence is TGTGCCAGCACCTGGCTAACGGGGAATGGCTACACCTTC.

The chain carries TRBV11-1 and TRBJ2-1, with TRBD2 matching 11 bases. CDR1 and CDR2 from the germline V gene are SGHAT and FQDESV (reference sequence). The V segment lost 4 bases and the J segment 10 bases; nucleotides outside the gene matches: 9. The CDR3 runs to 15 residues. DNA of the CDR3: TGTGCCAGCAGCTCCACTCTAGCGGGAGGCGGGGAGCAGTTCTTC. Its protein product is CASSSTLAGGGEQFF.

The V call is TRBV5-6, the J call TRBJ2-7; the match to TRBD2 covers 7 bases. Germline-derived CDR1 and CDR2 are SGHDT and YYEEEE. The J segment lost 6 bases and the V segment lost 5 bases, leaving 5 bases of the junction unmatched. The CDR3 is made up of 12 amino acids. This CDR3 reads CASRMPGGEQYF. In DNA form, the CDR3 reads TGTGCCAGCAGGATGCCGGGGGGCGAGCAGTACTTC.

This chain links TRBV6-2 or TRBV6-3 with TRBJ1-1; the D gene is possibly TRBD1 (6 bases). The CDR3 is made up of 13 amino acids. CDR1 is MNHEY and CDR2 is SVGEGT in the germline V gene. V dropped 6 bases and J dropped 4 bases, with 12 bases sitting between them. CDR3 sequence: CASSSRGSTEAFF. Here the CDR3 DNA reads TGTGCCAGCAGCTCAAGGGGGAGCACTGAAGCTTTCTTT.

The chain's CDR3 is CASRSGGSGFTEAFF. The CDR3 bases are TGTGCCAGCAGATCAGGGGGGAGTGGGTTCACTGAAGCTTTCTTT. V gene TRBV3-1 (or the pseudogene TRBV3-2) combines with J gene TRBJ1-1; 7 nucleotides line up with TRBD1. V lost 6 bases, J lost 4 bases, and 11 bases stayed unmatched. The CDR3 extends over 15 amino acids. The germline V gene has CDR1 LGHDT and CDR2 YNNKEL (reference sequence).

The V gene is TRBV7-2, the J gene TRBJ2-7; 10 bases are a match to TRBD1. V lost 5 bases, J lost 2 bases, and 3 bases stayed unmatched. Germline-derived CDR1 and CDR2 are SGHTA and FQGNSA. This CDR3 has 14 amino acids. CDR3: CASSPGTGAYEQYF. As DNA, the CDR3 is TGTGCCAGCAGCCCCGGGACAGGGGCCTACGAGCAGTACTTC. Supplemented by reference TRBV7-2 and TRBJ2-7, the full variable domain reads GAGVSQSPSNKVTEKGKDVELRCDPISGHTALYWYRQSLGQGLEFLIYFQGNSAPDKSGLPSDRFSAERTGGSVSTLTIQRTQQEDSAVYLCASSPGTGAYEQYFGPGTRLTVT.

The J gene is TRBJ1-3, the V gene TRBV6-6; unclear D gene. Germline V lookup: CDR1 MNHNY, CDR2 SVGAGI (reference sequence). Trimming cost V 0 bases and J 1 base, with 7 bases left between them. The CDR3 spans 15 residues. Here the CDR3 DNA reads TGTGCCAGCAGTTACTCGATCCAGTCTGGAAACACCATATATTTT. Residues: CASSYSIQSGNTIYF.

This clone was observed a single time. The chain employs TRBV6-5 and TRBJ2-7; possible D gene TRBD1, 6 bases. Germline V lookup: CDR1 MNHEY, CDR2 SVGAGI. V was shortened by 2 bases and J by 8 bases, with 10 bases between the two germline ends. This CDR3 contains 12 residues. CDR3 residues: CASSYRQDKQYF. CDR3 DNA sequence: TGTGCCAGCAGTTACCGACAGGACAAGCAGTACTTC.

This clone has a single count. The chain employs TRBV9 and TRBJ2-1; D ambiguous. Trimming removed 0 bases from V and 1 base from J, with 8 bases in between. Per the germline V gene, CDR1 is SGDLS and CDR2 is YYNGEE. This CDR3 has 15 amino acids. The chain's CDR3 is CASSVAAQSYNEQFF. The CDR3 nucleotides read TGTGCCAGCAGCGTAGCAGCGCAGTCCTACAATGAGCAGTTCTTC.

On this clone: Other DNA sequences within the sample encode an identical CDR3. The chain links TRBV18 to TRBJ2-2; a possible D gene is TRBD2 (5 bases). V shed 2 bases and J shed 5 bases, with 6 bases lying between them. Germline V gene sequence: CDR1 KGHSH, CDR2 LQKENI. This CDR3 comprises 13 residues. The CDR3 reads CASSPEGTGELFF. The CDR3 DNA reads as TGTGCCAGCTCACCAGAGGGAACCGGGGAGCTGTTTTTT.

V gene TRBV28 combines with J gene TRBJ2-1; the match to TRBD2 covers 10 bases. The CDR3 length is 16 residues. The V gene end was trimmed by 2 bases and the J gene end by 4 bases; junction bases not matched to a gene: 5. The V gene's germline CDR1 is MDHEN and CDR2 SYDVKM. The CDR3, as DNA: TGTGCCAGCAGTTTAACTAGCGGGATCCTTTACAATGAGCAGTTCTTC. This sequence encodes CASSLTSGILYNEQFF.

The rearrangement joins TRBV7-9 to TRBJ2-1; D not certain. With 5 bases removed from V and 1 base from J, the gap between germline ends came to 3 bases. The CDR3 loop spans 12 amino acids. Germline V gene lookup returns CDR1 SEHNR and CDR2 FQNEAQ (reference sequence). In nucleotides, the CDR3 is TGTGCCAGCAGCCATTCCTACAATGAGCAGTTCTTC. Residues: CASSHSYNEQFF.